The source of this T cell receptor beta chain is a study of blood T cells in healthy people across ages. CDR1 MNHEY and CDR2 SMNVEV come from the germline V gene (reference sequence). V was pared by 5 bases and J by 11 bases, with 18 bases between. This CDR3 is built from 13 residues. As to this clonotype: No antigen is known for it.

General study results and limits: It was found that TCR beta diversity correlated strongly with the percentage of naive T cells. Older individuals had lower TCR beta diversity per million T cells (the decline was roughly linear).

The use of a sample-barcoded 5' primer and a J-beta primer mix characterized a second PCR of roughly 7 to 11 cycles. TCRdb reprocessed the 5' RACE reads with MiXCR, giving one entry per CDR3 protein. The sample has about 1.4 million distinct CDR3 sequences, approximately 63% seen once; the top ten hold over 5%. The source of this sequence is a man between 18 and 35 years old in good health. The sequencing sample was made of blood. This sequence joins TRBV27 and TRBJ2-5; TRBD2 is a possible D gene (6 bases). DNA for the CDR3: TGTGCCAGCAGTCCCTTTGCAAGGGAGGAGCAGTACTTC. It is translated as CASSPFAREEQYF.